Shown below are 19 T cell receptor beta chains from a single sample sequenced in a study of technical replicates of blood from a few donors. This table comes from immunoSEQ multiplex PCR, and its TCRdb copy is limited to in-frame clones, with some not included. Of 70,000 or so clones listed, over 80% are singletons. The source material was T cells isolated from PBMCs. The source of these receptors is a human donor in good health.

The chain is built from TRBV5-4 and TRBJ1-4; perhaps TRBD1 as D (5 bases). The CDR3 spans 16 residues. Germline V gene lookup returns CDR1 SGHNT and CDR2 YYREEE (reference sequence). The V gene lost 4 bases and the J gene lost 2 bases, with 15 bases spanning the gap. As DNA, the CDR3 is TGTGCCAGCAGCCCTGGCCCGACAGTTACTAATGAAAAACTGTTTTTT. This translates into CASSPGPTVTNEKLFF. Looking up the rest from reference TRBV5-4 and TRBJ1-4 gives the full variable domain: ETGVTQSPTHLIKTRGQQVTLRCSSQSGHNTVSWYQQALGQGPQFIFQYYREEENGRGNFPPRFSGLQFPNYSSELNVNALELDDSALYLCASSPGPTVTNEKLFFGSGTQLSVL.

The V and J genes are TRBV5-1 and TRBJ1-3; weak D call: TRBD1 (5 bases). This CDR3 spans 17 amino acids. The germline V gene has CDR1 SGHRS and CDR2 YFSETQ. V was shortened by 0 bases and J by 0 bases, with 13 bases between the two germline ends. For the CDR3, the DNA is TGCGCCAGCAGCTTGGCCCCCTCAGGGTTCTCTGGAAACACCATATATTTT. Translating it yields CASSLAPSGFSGNTIYF.

This sequence joins TRBV5-4 and TRBJ2-5; tentative D call: TRBD1 (6 bases). Germline V lookup: CDR1 SGHNT, CDR2 YYREEE (reference sequence). CDR3 length: 15 residues. V lost 0 bases, J lost 2 bases, and 11 bases lay in between. CDR3 amino acids: CASSLDRVIQETQYF. For the CDR3, the DNA is TGTGCCAGCAGCTTGGACAGGGTCATTCAAGAGACCCAGTACTTC.

V and J are TRBV19 and TRBJ1-5; TRBD1 matches 7 bases. V was clipped by 1 base and J by 2 bases; unmatched bases: 2. The CDR3 extends over 15 amino acids. CDR1 and CDR2 from the germline V gene are LNHDA and SQIVND (reference sequence). The CDR3 DNA is TGTGCCAGTAGTATAGGTGGACAGGGCAATCAGCCCCAGCATTTT. This codes for CASSIGGQGNQPQHF.

The V gene is TRBV9, the J gene TRBJ2-3, with D possibly being TRBD2 (6 bases). The CDR3 extends over 16 amino acids. Germline V gene lookup returns CDR1 SGDLS and CDR2 YYNGEE. V dropped 0 bases and J dropped 0 bases, with 11 bases sitting between them. CDR3: CASSVGKGTSTDTQYF. The DNA for the CDR3 is TGTGCCAGCAGCGTAGGGAAGGGGACTAGCACAGATACGCAGTATTTT.

The genes are TRBV9 and TRBJ2-1, with D possibly TRBD2 on 6 matching bases. The CDR3 contains 15 residues. The V and J ends lost 2 bases and 1 base respectively, with 10 bases between them. The germline V gene has CDR1 SGDLS and CDR2 YYNGEE. The CDR3 loop reads CASSVSGLSYNEQFF. The DNA of the CDR3 is TGTGCCAGCAGCGTTAGCGGATTATCCTACAATGAGCAGTTCTTC. Looking up the rest from reference TRBV9 and TRBJ2-1 gives the full variable domain: DSGVTQTPKHLITATGQRVTLRCSPRSGDLSVYWYQQSLDQGLQFLIQYYNGEERAKGNILERFSAQQFPDLHSELNLSSLELGDSALYFCASSVSGLSYNEQFFGPGTRLTVL.

The chain employs TRBV11-2 and TRBJ2-1; 8 bases are shared with TRBD1. Per the germline V gene, CDR1 is SGHAT and CDR2 is FQNNGV. The CDR3 extends over 15 amino acids. The V gene end was trimmed by 5 bases and the J gene end by 3 bases; junction bases not matched to a gene: 6. CDR3 amino acids: CASSLDRGRYNEQFF. The CDR3 DNA reads as TGTGCCAGCAGCCTTGACAGGGGTCGCTACAATGAGCAGTTCTTC.

The CDR3 loop is CASSEFTRTGESGELFF. The CDR3 DNA reads as TGCGCCAGCAGCGAATTCACCCGGACAGGGGAAAGCGGGGAGCTGTTTTTT. The chain couples TRBV4-1 to TRBJ2-2; 9 positions agree with TRBD1. The CDR3 has 17 residues. Germline lookup yields CDR1 MGHRA and CDR2 YSYEKL. V was clipped by 5 bases and J by 7 bases; unmatched bases: 14.

V usage is TRBV2 and J usage is TRBJ1-3, with D unresolved. V shed 4 bases and J shed 0 bases, with 13 bases lying between them. Germline-derived CDR1 and CDR2 are SNHLY and FYNNEI. The CDR3 has 16 residues. Here the CDR3 reads CASSVEEFLSGNTIYF. CDR3 DNA: TGTGCCAGCAGTGTTGAAGAGTTTCTCTCTGGAAACACCATATATTTT.

This clone was seen just once. One end of the junction fails to match germline, which may point to a read error. Other DNA sequences in the same sample also yield this CDR3. The genes are TRBV5-1 and TRBJ1-5; TRBD1 agrees at 7 bases. Germline V gene lookup returns CDR1 SGHRS and CDR2 YFSETQ. The CDR3 is 14 residues long. The CDR3 protein is CASSLEGGNQPQHF. CDR3 DNA: TGCGCCAGCAGCTTGGAAGGGGGCAACCAGCCCCAGCATTTT.

This chain connects TRBV4-2 to TRBJ2-4; 12 nucleotides align to TRBD2. The CDR3 runs to 16 residues. Germline trimming cut 0 bases from V and 8 bases from J; bases unmatched to any gene: 5. Germline CDR1 and CDR2: LGHNA and YNFKEQ. CDR3 bases: TGTGCCAGCAGCCAAGATCGACTAGCGGGAGTCTACATTCAGTACTTC. Translated, it gives CASSQDRLAGVYIQYF.

CDR3: CATSLSLLDGGDEQYF. CDR3 nucleotides: TGTGCCACCTCACTTTCTTTACTAGATGGGGGCGACGAGCAGTACTTC. The rearrangement uses TRBV9 and TRBJ2-7; weak D call: TRBD1 (6 bases). Germline lookup yields CDR1 SGDLS and CDR2 YYNGEE. V was shortened by 9 bases and J by 5 bases, with 27 bases between the two germline ends. The CDR3 spans 16 residues.

This clone was observed a single time. The V and J genes are TRBV5-8 and TRBJ1-5; the match to TRBD1 covers 9 bases. The germline V gene encodes CDR1 SGHTS and CDR2 YDEGEE. With V trimmed by 4 bases and J by 4 bases, 15 bases remained unmatched. The CDR3 sequence is 18 residues long. CDR3 residues: CASSDTGTGPVWNQPQHF. The CDR3 DNA follows: TGTGCCAGCAGCGACACCGGGACAGGGCCTGTATGGAATCAGCCCCAGCATTTT.

The chain couples TRBV9 to TRBJ2-3; tentatively, D is TRBD2 (5 bases). Trimming took off 4 bases at V and 6 bases at J, with 21 bases between the two ends. The CDR3 has 16 amino acids. Germline V gene data show CDR1 as SGDLS and CDR2 as YYNGEE. The CDR3 bases are TGTGCCAGCAGCTTATATACTAGATCCCCAAAGGATACGCAGTATTTT. As protein: CASSLYTRSPKDTQYF.

The chain couples TRBV5-1 to TRBJ2-7; a weak D match, TRBD1 (7 bases). CDR1 and CDR2 from the germline V gene are SGHRS and YFSETQ. The V and J ends lost 4 bases and 3 bases respectively, with 14 bases between them. The CDR3 has 14 residues. The DNA for the CDR3 is TGCGCCAGCAGCCCGGAGGGACAGTACTACGAGCAGTACTTC. It is translated as CASSPEGQYYEQYF.

Notes on this clone: The junction shows a germline mismatch at one end, possibly a read error. The chain combines TRBV29-1 with TRBJ1-1; 7 positions agree with TRBD1. The CDR3 length is 11 residues. Germline CDR1 and CDR2: SQVTM and ANQGSEA. The CDR3 sequence: CSVDYYRGSHF. The CDR3 DNA sequence: TGCAGCGTTGATTATTACAGGGGTTCCCACTTT.

The rearrangement joins TRBV28 to TRBJ2-7; no firm D call. Trimming took off 5 bases at V and 3 bases at J, with 2 bases between the two ends. Germline CDR1 and CDR2: MDHEN and SYDVKM. This CDR3 has 10 residues. This CDR3 is CASSLYEQYF. CDR3 coding DNA: TGTGCCAGCAGTCTCTACGAGCAGTACTTC.

This chain connects TRBV9 to TRBJ2-5; tentatively, D is TRBD2 (8 bases). Trimming shortened V by 0 bases and J by 3 bases, and 18 bases separated the two germline ends. The CDR3 consists of 17 residues. Germline loops: CDR1 SGDLS, CDR2 YYNGEE. In DNA, the CDR3 is TGTGCCAGCAGCGTAGCCGTCGGGACAGCGGGAGAAGAGACCCAGTACTTC. Residues: CASSVAVGTAGEETQYF. Supplemented by reference TRBV9 and TRBJ2-5, the full variable domain reads DSGVTQTPKHLITATGQRVTLRCSPRSGDLSVYWYQQSLDQGLQFLIQYYNGEERAKGNILERFSAQQFPDLHSELNLSSLELGDSALYFCASSVAVGTAGEETQYFGPGTRLLVL.

J is TRBJ2-5 and V is TRBV11-3, with TRBD2 identical over 13 bases. Germline V lookup: CDR1 SGHNT, CDR2 YENEEA. The CDR3 loop spans 16 amino acids. V lost 5 bases and J lost 4; bases outside the gene matches: 7. Here the CDR3 DNA reads TGTGCCAGCAGCCCCCGGACTAGCGGGAGTTCAGAGACCCAGTACTTC. As protein: CASSPRTSGSSETQYF.